This TCR beta chain is from a study of human T cells and chemical hapten exposure (dated by TCRdb to about 2021). With respect to the entire study: For sensitization, 2% DPC in acetone was applied to a roughly 2 cm by roughly 2 cm area of upper inner arm skin. Most of the patients in the cohort were female, and the cohort covered alopecia areata with under or over 50% scalp involvement, alopecia totalis and alopecia universalis. This study followed changes in the peripheral blood TCR repertoire in vivo during primary and secondary sensitization of alopecia patients to the hapten diphenylcyclopropenone (DPC). Blood for TCR sequencing was provided by twenty-nine alopecia patients at one to four time points (pre-sensitization, 2, 6 and 24 weeks). Weekly therapeutic DPC doses were additionally applied to the scalp of patients throughout the roughly 25-week study period. Blood was sampled from patients pre-sensitization (week 0) and at 2, 6 and about 24 weeks after DPC sensitization. Patch testing was performed on the upper back with Finn chambers containing 0.01% DPC, and the patch tests were scored after 6 days according to International Contact Dermatitis Research Group standards. Libraries were pooled for sequencing, and per-sample TCR yields varied mainly because of small differences in library volumes within the pool. What the research found in general, with its limitations: DPC sensitization did not change how many TCRs were above 1 in 1000 frequency, and no evidence was found of alterations in global repertoire structure. After repeated subsampling, changes were observed in the strength of the expansion versus patch-test correlation and in the threshold at which the correlation became significant. The number of PT1 expanded TCRs positively correlated with patch test score, significant at thresholds 8, 16 and 32 but not 4. Significantly more large CDR3 similarity clusters were formed by expanded TCRs than by pre-sensitization or healthy control sets, consistent with antigen-driven responses. Because every patient had alopecia, a presumed autoimmune disease, the patients' immune response might differ from that of healthy individuals.

In light of the paper, this sample's time point label describes: patch test 1, 2 weeks after DPC sensitization. The sample's treatment or condition label, in plain terms: therapeutic diphenylcyclopropenone sensitization with weekly scalp DPC. At every patch-test visit, the blood draw took place before the patch test was put on. Patients were eligible if aged 18 to 70, diagnosed with alopecia and judged suitable for DPC therapy, and pregnant patients were excluded. Unfractionated whole blood was collected in Tempus Blood RNA tubes, and total RNA was extracted from that blood. The method was RACE. Sequencer: NextSeq 500. During library preparation, unique molecular identifiers were attached to individual cDNA molecules so that TCRs could be counted in a quantitative, reproducible way. Each blood RNA sample was used to sequence both TCR alpha and TCR beta chains. Processing in the source paper ran as follows. Samples had a median of roughly 91,000 TCRs, with a range from roughly 23,224 to 700,000. V, J and CDR3 annotation of the TCR reads was carried out using the Decombinator software suite. For the PS versus PT1 abundance plots, all samples were subsampled to the same number of TCRs (28,000). Expanded TCRs were defined as absent before sensitization and observed at least eight times at the 2-week time point. TCRdb trimmed public reads at Q25 via fastp, called clones via MiXCR and kept in-frame beta chains. Entries that share a CDR3 protein sequence are merged under the most common genes and DNA. TCRdb, not the authors, supplied the V and J calls. Within this sample are roughly 80,000 distinct CDR3 sequences, with over 8.5% of them counted one time only. The top ten hold around 4.5% of the sample.

This clonotype was counted ten times or more. This clone's antigen is unknown. No base quality values were provided; no much bigger clone lies one nucleotide off. Trimming takes 5 bases off V and 2 bases off J; junction bases not matched to a gene: 9. The CDR3 contains 16 residues, cysteine and phenylalanine counted. Of all the DNA, just the CDR3 is kept, 48 bases in frame from base 1. The sample was whole blood, taken in connection with sensitization to the hapten diphenylcyclopropenone (DPC). Recombination joined TRBV12-3 or TRBV12-4 with TRBJ1-5, and TRBD1 matches 7 of the central bases. This receptor was obtained from a woman in her fifties or sixties with alopecia areata. Some clones in this sample may be carry-over from other donors' samples. The nucleotide sequence is TGTGCCAGCAGTCCCCACGAAGGGGGCGGCAATCAGCCCCAGCATTTT. Translated, it gives CASSPHEGGGNQPQHF.